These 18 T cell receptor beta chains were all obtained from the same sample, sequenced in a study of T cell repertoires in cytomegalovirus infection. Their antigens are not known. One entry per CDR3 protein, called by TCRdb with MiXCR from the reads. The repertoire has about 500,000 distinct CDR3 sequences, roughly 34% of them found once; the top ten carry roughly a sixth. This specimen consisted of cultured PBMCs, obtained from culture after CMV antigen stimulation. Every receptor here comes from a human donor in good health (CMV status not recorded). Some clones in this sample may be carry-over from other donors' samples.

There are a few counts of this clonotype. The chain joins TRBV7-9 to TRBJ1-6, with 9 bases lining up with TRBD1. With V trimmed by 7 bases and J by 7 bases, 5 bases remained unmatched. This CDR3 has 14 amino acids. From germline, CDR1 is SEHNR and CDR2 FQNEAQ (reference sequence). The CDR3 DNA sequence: TGTGCCAGCACAGGGACAGGGCTAAATTCACCCCTCCACTTT. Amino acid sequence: CASTGTGLNSPLHF.

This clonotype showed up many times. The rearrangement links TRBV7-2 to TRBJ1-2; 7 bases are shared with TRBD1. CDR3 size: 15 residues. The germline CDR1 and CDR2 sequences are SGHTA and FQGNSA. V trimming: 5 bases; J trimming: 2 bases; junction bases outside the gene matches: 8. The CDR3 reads CASSPTSQGNYGYTF. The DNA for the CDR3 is TGTGCCAGCAGCCCCACGTCACAGGGGAACTATGGCTACACCTTC.

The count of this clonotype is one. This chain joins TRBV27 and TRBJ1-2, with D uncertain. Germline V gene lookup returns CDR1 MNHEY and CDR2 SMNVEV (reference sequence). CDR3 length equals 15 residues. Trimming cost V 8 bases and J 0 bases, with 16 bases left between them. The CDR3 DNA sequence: TGTGCCAGCCGGTACCGGGCTGCCCCTAACTATGGCTACACCTTC. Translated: CASRYRAAPNYGYTF.

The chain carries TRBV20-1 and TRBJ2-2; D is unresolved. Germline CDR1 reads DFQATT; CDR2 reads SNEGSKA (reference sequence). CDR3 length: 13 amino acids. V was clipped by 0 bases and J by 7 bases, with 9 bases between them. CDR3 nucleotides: TGCAGTGCTAGAGATGGATCGTTCGGGGAGCTGTTTTTT. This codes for CSARDGSFGELFF.

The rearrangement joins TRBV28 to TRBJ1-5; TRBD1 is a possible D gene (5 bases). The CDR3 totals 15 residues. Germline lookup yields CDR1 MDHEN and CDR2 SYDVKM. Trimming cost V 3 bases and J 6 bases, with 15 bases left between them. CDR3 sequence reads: CASSFGGAGGQPQHF. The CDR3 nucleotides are TGTGCCAGCAGTTTTGGAGGGGCGGGCGGTCAGCCCCAGCATTTT.

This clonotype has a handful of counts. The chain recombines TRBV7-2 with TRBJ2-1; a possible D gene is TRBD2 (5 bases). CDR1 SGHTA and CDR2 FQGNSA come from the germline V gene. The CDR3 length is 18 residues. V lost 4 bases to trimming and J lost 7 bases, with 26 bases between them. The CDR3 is CASSSTVRDYPLGNEQFF. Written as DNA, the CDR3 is TGTGCCAGCAGCTCGACCGTTCGAGACTATCCATTGGGTAATGAGCAGTTCTTC.

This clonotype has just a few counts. Here the CDR3 reads CASSQDMSGPYNEQFF. The DNA for the CDR3 is TGCGCCAGCAGCCAAGATATGAGCGGTCCGTACAATGAGCAGTTCTTC. The chain carries TRBV4-1 and TRBJ2-1; D might be TRBD2 (5 bases). Germline loops: CDR1 MGHRA, CDR2 YSYEKL. Trimming left V 0 bases short and J 4 bases short, with 13 bases between. The CDR3 length is 16 residues.

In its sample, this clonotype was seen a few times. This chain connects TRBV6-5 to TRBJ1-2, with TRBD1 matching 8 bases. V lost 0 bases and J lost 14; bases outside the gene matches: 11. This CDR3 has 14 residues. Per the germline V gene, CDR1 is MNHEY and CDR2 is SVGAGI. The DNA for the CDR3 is TGTGCCAGCAGTTACTCTTTTATGGGACAGGTGGATACCTTC. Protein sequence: CASSYSFMGQVDTF.

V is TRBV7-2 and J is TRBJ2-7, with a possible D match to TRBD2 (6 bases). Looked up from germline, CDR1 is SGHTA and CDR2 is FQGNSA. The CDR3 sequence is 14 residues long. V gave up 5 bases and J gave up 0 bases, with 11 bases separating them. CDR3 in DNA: TGTGCCAGCAGCCCCGCGGGGACCTCCTACGAGCAGTACTTC. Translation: CASSPAGTSYEQYF.

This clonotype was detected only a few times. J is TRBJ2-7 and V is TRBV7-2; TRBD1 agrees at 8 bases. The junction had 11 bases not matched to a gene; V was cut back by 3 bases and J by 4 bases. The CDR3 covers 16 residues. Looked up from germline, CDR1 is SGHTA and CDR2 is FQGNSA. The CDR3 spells CASSFAGGAKVYEQYF. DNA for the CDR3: TGTGCCAGCAGCTTCGCAGGGGGCGCCAAGGTTTACGAGCAGTACTTC.

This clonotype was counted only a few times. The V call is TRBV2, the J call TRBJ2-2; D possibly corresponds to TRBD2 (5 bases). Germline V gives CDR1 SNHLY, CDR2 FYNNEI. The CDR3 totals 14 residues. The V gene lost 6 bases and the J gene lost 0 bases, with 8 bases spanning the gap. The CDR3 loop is CASRDSSNTGELFF. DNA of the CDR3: TGTGCCAGCAGGGACTCTTCGAACACCGGGGAGCTGTTTTTT. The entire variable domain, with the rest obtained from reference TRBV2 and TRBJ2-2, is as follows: EPEVTQTPSHQVTQMGQEVILRCVPISNHLYFYWYRQILGQKVEFLVSFYNNEISEKSEIFDDQFSVERPDGSNFTLKIRSTKLEDSAMYFCASRDSSNTGELFFGEGSRLTVL.

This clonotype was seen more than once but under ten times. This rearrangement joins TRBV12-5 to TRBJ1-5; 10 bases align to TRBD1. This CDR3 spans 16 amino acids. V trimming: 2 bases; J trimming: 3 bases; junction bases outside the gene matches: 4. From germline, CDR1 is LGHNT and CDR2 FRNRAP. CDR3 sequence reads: CASGLPGTGANQPQHF. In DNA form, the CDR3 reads TGTGCTAGTGGTTTGCCCGGGACAGGGGCCAATCAGCCCCAGCATTTT.

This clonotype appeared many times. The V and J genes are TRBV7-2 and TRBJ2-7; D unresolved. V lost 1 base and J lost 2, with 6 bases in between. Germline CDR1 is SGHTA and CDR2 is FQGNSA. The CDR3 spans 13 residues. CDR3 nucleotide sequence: TGTGCCAGCAGCTTAGGAGTTGCCTACGAGCAGTACTTC. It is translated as CASSLGVAYEQYF.

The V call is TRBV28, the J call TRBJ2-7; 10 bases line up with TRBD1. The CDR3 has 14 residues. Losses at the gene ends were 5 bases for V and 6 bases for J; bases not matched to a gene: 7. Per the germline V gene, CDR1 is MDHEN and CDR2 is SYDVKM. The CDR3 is CASSPGQGGLEQYF. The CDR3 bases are TGTGCCAGCAGTCCTGGACAGGGGGGGCTCGAGCAGTACTTC. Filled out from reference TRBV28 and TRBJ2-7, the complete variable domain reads DVKVTQSSRYLVKRTGEKVFLECVQDMDHENMFWYRQDPGLGLRLIYFSYDVKMKEKGDIPEGYSVSREKKERFSLILESASTNQTSMYLCASSPGQGGLEQYFGPGTRLTVT.

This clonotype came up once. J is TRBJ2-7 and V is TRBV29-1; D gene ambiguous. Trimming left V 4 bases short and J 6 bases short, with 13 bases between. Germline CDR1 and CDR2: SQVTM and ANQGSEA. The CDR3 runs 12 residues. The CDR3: CSVVGSTLEQYF. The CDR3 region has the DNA TGCAGCGTTGTTGGATCGACCCTCGAGCAGTACTTC.

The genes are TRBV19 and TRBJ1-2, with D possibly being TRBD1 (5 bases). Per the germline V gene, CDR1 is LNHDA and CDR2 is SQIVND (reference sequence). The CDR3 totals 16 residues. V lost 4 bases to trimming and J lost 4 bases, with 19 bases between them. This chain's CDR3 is CASSKAGNRFGYGYTF. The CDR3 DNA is TGTGCCAGTAGTAAGGCAGGGAATCGTTTTGGCTATGGCTACACCTTC.

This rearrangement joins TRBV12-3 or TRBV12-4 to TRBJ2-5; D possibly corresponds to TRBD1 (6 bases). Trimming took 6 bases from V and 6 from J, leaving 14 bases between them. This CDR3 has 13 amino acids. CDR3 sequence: CASSNDRLQTQYF. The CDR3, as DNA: TGTGCCAGCAGCAATGACAGGTTGCAGACCCAGTACTTC.

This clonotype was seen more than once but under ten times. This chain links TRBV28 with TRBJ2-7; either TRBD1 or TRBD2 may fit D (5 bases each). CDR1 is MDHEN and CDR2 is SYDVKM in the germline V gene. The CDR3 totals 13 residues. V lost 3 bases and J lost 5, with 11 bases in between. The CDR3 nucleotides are TGTGCCAGCAGTTTGGTGGGGGTCCACGAGCAGTACTTC. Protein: CASSLVGVHEQYF. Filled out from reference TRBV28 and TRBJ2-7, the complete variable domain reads DVKVTQSSRYLVKRTGEKVFLECVQDMDHENMFWYRQDPGLGLRLIYFSYDVKMKEKGDIPEGYSVSREKKERFSLILESASTNQTSMYLCASSLVGVHEQYFGPGTRLTVT.